This paragraph covers one TCR beta chain sequence. As yet, its antigen is unknown. The sample comes from a study of lymphopenia after photon versus proton radiotherapy. V shed 5 bases, J shed 4 bases, and the junction held 8 bases outside the gene matches. This CDR3 is 15 amino acids long. Germline V gives CDR1 SEHNR, CDR2 FQNEAQ (reference sequence). Assay: immunoSEQ multiplex PCR; the TCRdb copy retains only in-frame clones and omits some. The sample contains about 50,000 clones, roughly 90% of which appear only once. Whole-study findings and limits: Better survival with proton therapy was suggested as possible, not demonstrated. Photon-treated patients lost naive T cells and TCR diversity; proton-treated stayed stable. In patients who died, overall survival fell as post-nadir TCR diversity dropped more. After lymphocyte nadir, photon-treated repertoires showed oligoclonal expansion, especially CD8+ Temra.

The sample here was peripheral blood, taken from a patient treated with photon-based radiotherapy. The chain links TRBV7-9 to TRBJ2-1; TRBD2 aligns across 7 bases. The clonotype comes from a woman in her thirties or forties with cholangiocarcinoma. The CDR3 DNA follows: TGTGCCAGCAGCGGTCCGGGACTACCTTACAATGAGCAGTTCTTC. Protein: CASSGPGLPYNEQFF.